What follows is one TCR beta chain and its context. One end of the junction fails to match germline, which may point to a read error. The sample comes from a study of Ad26.COV2.S vaccination and SARS-CoV-2 variants. Treatment given: roughly 20 received Ad26.COV2.S at low or high dose, single or two shots; several received placebo; per-sample allocation not given. Specimen acquisition occurred on day 63 following the initial vaccine or placebo injection. Wuhan-strain SARS-CoV-2 spike was expressed by the Ad26 vector that made up the vaccine. Sequencing used immunoSEQ multiplex PCR; TCRdb keeps in-frame clones, though not all of them. The table includes fewer than 400,000 clones, about 89% detected once. In germline, CDR1 is KGHSH, CDR2 LQKENI. The CDR3 runs 13 residues.

The chain combines TRBV18 with TRBJ1-2; a weak D match, TRBD1 (5 bases). The clonotype originates from a person between 18 and 60 years old who received the Ad26.COV2.S COVID-19 vaccine or a placebo. The material was peripheral blood, obtained in a trial of Ad26.COV2.S vaccine versus placebo. This CDR3 is CASSPQVDYGYTF. DNA for the CDR3: TGTGCCAGCTCCCCACAGGTGGACTATGGCTACACCTTC.